This entry lists 28 T cell receptor beta chains sequenced from one sample in a study of tumor and adjacent non-tumor tissue in lung cancer. No cell sorting was done before RNA was extracted from the tissue. More than 3 cm separated this lung sample from the edge of the tumor. A modified ARM-PCR protocol with three rounds of nested PCR amplified TCRbeta. TCRdb re-derived calls from the multiplex PCR reads in MiXCR, one entry per CDR3 protein. The table shows 90,000 to 100,000 distinct CDR3 sequences, with roughly 78% occurring only once. Specimen: distant non-tumor lung tissue. These receptor sequences come from a man aged 60-69 years with small cell lung cancer.

On this clonotype itself: This CDR3 fails to terminate in the conserved phenylalanine or tryptophan, so it likely reflects a read error. The V call is TRBV11-1, the J call TRBJ2-1; 13 bases agree with TRBD2. Trimming removed 7 bases from V and 7 bases from J; junction bases left unmatched: 16. The CDR3 spans 18 residues. Germline assignment: CDR1 SGHAT and CDR2 FQDESV (reference sequence). The CDR3: CASNSKSRTSGSGNEQFL. In nucleotides, the CDR3 is TGTGCCAGCAACTCAAAATCGAGGACTAGCGGGAGTGGTAATGAGCAGTTCCTC.

Points on this clonotype: The CDR3 ends on some other residue instead of the conserved phenylalanine or tryptophan, so this is likely a read error. The rearrangement uses TRBV6-5 and TRBJ2-3; 8 bases fit TRBD2. Trimming at V came to 5 bases and at J to 3 bases, leaving 19 bases not matched to a gene. Germline CDR1 reads MNHEY; CDR2 reads SVGAGI. The CDR3 sequence is 19 residues long. The CDR3 bases are TGTGCCAGCAGTGCCCGTGTCCCAACTGGGACTAGTAGGACAGATACGCAGTATTTA. Translating it yields CASSARVPTGTSRTDTQYL.

In the case of this clonotype: No conserved phenylalanine or tryptophan is present at the end of the CDR3, so a read error is the likely explanation. This chain joins TRBV6-1 and TRBJ2-5, with 7 nucleotides matching TRBD2. CDR3 length equals 14 residues. CDR1 is MNHNS and CDR2 is SASEGT in the germline V gene. The CDR3 spells CTSSSGGGGGTQYL. The CDR3 bases are TGTACCAGCAGTTCTGGGGGTGGCGGGGGGACCCAGTACCTC.

The V gene is TRBV29-1, the J gene TRBJ2-2, with D perhaps TRBD2 (5 bases). The CDR3 loop spans 15 amino acids. V was pared by 6 bases and J by 5 bases, with 19 bases between. From germline, CDR1 is SQVTM and CDR2 ANQGSEA. This chain's CDR3 is CSVDVARGWTGELFF. As DNA, the CDR3 is TGCAGCGTCGATGTGGCGCGAGGGTGGACCGGGGAGCTGTTTTTT.

This chain links TRBV6-2 or TRBV6-3 with TRBJ2-7; D is perhaps TRBD2 (6 bases). This CDR3 comprises 14 residues. Germline V gene sequence: CDR1 MNHEY, CDR2 SVGEGT. The CDR3 region is CTGKITGARLEQYF. In DNA form, the CDR3 reads TGTACCGGCAAGATAACGGGAGCCCGTTTGGAGCAGTACTTC.

The chain uses TRBV12-3 or TRBV12-4 and TRBJ2-7, with a weak D call TRBD2 (6 bases). V was clipped by 6 bases and J by 3 bases, with 21 bases between them. This CDR3 has 16 residues. This CDR3 reads CASSHRGTDWSYEQYF. CDR3 bases: TGTGCCAGCAGCCATCGCGGGACTGACTGGAGCTACGAGCAGTACTTC.

Ten or more counts support this clonotype. The V gene is TRBV30, the J gene TRBJ2-7; tentative D call: TRBD2 (6 bases). CDR1 is GTSNPN and CDR2 is SVGIG in the germline V gene (reference sequence). Trimming removed 4 bases from V and 6 bases from J, with 13 bases in between. This CDR3 spans 12 amino acids. The CDR3 DNA reads TGTGCCTGGACGACTAGTTTCGCCGAGCAGTACTTC. Translated, it gives CAWTTSFAEQYF.

As regards this clonotype: Germline is not matched at one junction end, which may reflect a read error. The chain joins TRBV4-2 to TRBJ2-3, with D possibly called TRBD1 or TRBD2 (7 bases each). Germline CDR1 LGHNA, CDR2 YNFKEQ. This CDR3 has 17 amino acids. The DNA for the CDR3 is TGTCCCAGCAGCCCGGACCCAAACGGGGAGGGGACAGATACGCAGTTTTTT. This sequence encodes CPSSPDPNGEGTDTQFF.

The table lists this clonotype with a few counts. CDR3 sequence: CASSLGSVGEQYV. In DNA, the CDR3 is TGTGCCAGCAGCTTGGGTTCTGTAGGTGAGCAGTACGTC. The chain links TRBV5-8 to TRBJ2-7; unclear D gene. The ends were cut back, 0 bases at V and 7 bases at J, with 11 bases in the middle. This CDR3 has 13 amino acids. Germline CDR1 SGHTS, CDR2 YDEGEE.

This clonotype was recorded many times. The rearrangement links TRBV28 to TRBJ1-2, with D possibly TRBD1 on 6 matching bases. Germline loops: CDR1 MDHEN, CDR2 SYDVKM. V lost 4 bases and J 3 bases, leaving 12 bases between the germline ends. The CDR3 runs to 14 residues. In DNA, the CDR3 is TGTGCCAGCAGTTCCTATCAGGGGCACTATGGCTACACCTTC. Its translation: CASSSYQGHYGYTF.

This clonotype showed up just once. The rearrangement links TRBV6-5 to TRBJ2-1; a weak D match, TRBD1 (5 bases). This CDR3 contains 15 residues. Germline V gene sequence: CDR1 MNHEY, CDR2 SVGAGI. With 2 bases removed from V and 9 bases from J, the gap between germline ends came to 17 bases. The CDR3 loop is CASSYQQARLGEQFF. CDR3 bases: TGTGCCAGCAGTTACCAACAGGCAAGGCTCGGTGAGCAGTTCTTC.

With regard to this clonotype: One end of the junction varies from germline; a read error may be responsible. The chain employs TRBV20-1 and TRBJ2-5; 9 nucleotides match TRBD2. This CDR3 comprises 15 residues. Germline values: CDR1 DFQATT, CDR2 SNEGSKA (reference sequence). CDR3 sequence reads: CSARSQASGMETQYF. The CDR3 bases are TGCAGTGCTAGGTCGCAGGCTAGCGGGATGGAGACTCAGTACTTC.

Concerning this clonotype: A much larger clone differs by one base, so this may be a read error. The rearrangement links TRBV5-6 to TRBJ2-5; 8 bases map to TRBD1. The CDR3 is 15 residues long. The germline V gene encodes CDR1 SGHDT and CDR2 YYEEEE. The chain's CDR3 is CARSFLDRARETQYF. The CDR3 nucleotides are TGTGCCCGCAGCTTCCTGGACAGGGCGCGAGAGACCCAGTACTTC.

This rearrangement joins TRBV6-6 to TRBJ2-7, with 9 bases identical to TRBD2. Per the germline V gene, CDR1 is MNHNY and CDR2 is SVGAGI (reference sequence). CDR3 length: 16 amino acids. V lost 8 bases to trimming and J lost 0 bases; unmatched junction nucleotides: 11. CDR3 region: CASRQLAGGGSYEQYF. CDR3 sequence (DNA): TGTGCCAGCCGGCAGCTGGCGGGAGGGGGCTCCTACGAGCAGTACTTC.

The chain employs TRBV7-9 and TRBJ2-2, with no clear D. CDR1 is SEHNR and CDR2 is FQNEAQ in the germline V gene (reference sequence). This CDR3 has 20 residues. The V end lost 3 bases, the J end lost 1 base, and 24 bases lay between the germline ends. CDR3 nucleotides: TGTGCCAGCAGCTTCCCCACCGTGGGCGGAACTCTCTGGAACACCGGGGAGCTGTTTTTT. The encoded protein is CASSFPTVGGTLWNTGELFF.

V usage is TRBV20-1 and J usage is TRBJ2-5; 9 bases are a match to TRBD2. CDR3 length: 13 amino acids. With 8 bases clipped from V and 7 bases from J, the junction kept 11 bases outside the gene matches. In germline, CDR1 is DFQATT, CDR2 SNEGSKA (reference sequence). CDR3 region: CSPGREGEGTQYF. The DNA for the CDR3 is TGCAGTCCAGGGCGGGAGGGCGAAGGGACCCAGTACTTC.

Ten or more counts support this clonotype. V and J are TRBV28 and TRBJ1-5, with a tentative D call TRBD1 (6 bases). Germline V lookup: CDR1 MDHEN, CDR2 SYDVKM. V lost 2 bases, J lost 7 bases, and 15 bases lay in between. The CDR3 loop spans 15 amino acids. The CDR3 region is CASSLPTGLSQPQHF. CDR3 in DNA: TGTGCCAGCAGTTTACCTACAGGGCTAAGCCAGCCCCAGCATTTT.

With respect to this clonotype: A read error may account for a junction end that differs from germline. This chain links TRBV4-1 with TRBJ2-2, with TRBD2 matching 7 bases. The CDR3 covers 17 residues. Looked up from germline, CDR1 is MGHRA and CDR2 is YSYEKL. CDR3 nucleotides: TGCGCCAGCAGCTCCCGTACTAGCGTGACGAACACCGGGGAGCTGTTTTTC. As protein: CASSSRTSVTNTGELFF.

With respect to this clonotype: One end of the junction does not line up with germline, which may come from a read error. The rearrangement uses TRBV13 and TRBJ1-6; D gene unclear. This CDR3 has 17 amino acids. Germline-derived CDR1 and CDR2 are PRHDT and FYEKMQ (reference sequence). The CDR3: CVSSQNDGSSYNPPLHF. The DNA for the CDR3 is TGTGTCAGCAGCCAAAACGACGGAAGTTCCTATAATCCACCCCTCCACTTT.

Remarks on this clonotype: It is likely a read error, because the conserved phenylalanine at the end of the CDR3 is missing. The chain carries TRBV6-5 and TRBJ1-2; 8 bases are a match to TRBD1. Germline trimming cut 5 bases from V and 10 bases from J; bases unmatched to any gene: 6. There are 12 residues in the CDR3. Germline V gene data show CDR1 as MNHEY and CDR2 as SVGAGI. CDR3 sequence reads: CASSPRQGIYTL. The CDR3 coding sequence is TGTGCCAGCAGTCCCCGACAGGGGATCTACACCTTG.

For this clonotype: A much larger clone lies one base from this, so it may be a read error. J is TRBJ2-3 and V is TRBV24-1; the D is unclear. Germline CDR1 and CDR2: KGHDR and SFDVKD. This CDR3 spans 14 amino acids. CDR3 protein: CATGDPLTPDTQYF. The CDR3 DNA reads as TGTGCCACCGGTGATCCCTTAACACCAGATACGCAGTATTTT.

Details on this clonotype: A read error may be the cause here, since a much bigger clone is one base away. The V call is TRBV6-1, the J call TRBJ2-1; 9 nucleotides agree with TRBD2. Germline CDR1 and CDR2: MNHNS and SASEGT. The CDR3 contains 15 residues. The CDR3, as DNA: TGTGCCAGCAGTGTAAGACTAGCGGCCCCCAATGAGGAGTTCTTC. It specifies CASSVRLAAPNEEFF.

Remarks on this clonotype: The junction departs from germline at one end; a sequencing error may be responsible. This sequence joins TRBV6-1 and TRBJ1-2; 9 nucleotides agree with TRBD1. Germline CDR1 is MNHNS and CDR2 is SASEGT. CDR3 length: 14 amino acids. CDR3 protein: CASRAPGQGYSYTF. In DNA form, the CDR3 reads TGTGCCAGCAGGGCACCGGGACAGGGCTATAGCTACACCTTC.

A remark on this clonotype: A read error may produce the germline difference seen at one junction end. This rearrangement joins TRBV6-6 to TRBJ2-1; 10 bases fit TRBD2. Germline values: CDR1 MNHNY, CDR2 SVGAGI (reference sequence). CDR3 size: 15 residues. CDR3 protein: CASWELAGGGNKQFF. The CDR3 DNA follows: TGTGCCAGTTGGGAATTAGCGGGAGGCGGCAATAAGCAGTTCTTC.

This clonotype is a singleton in its sample. This likely comes from a read error, as the CDR3 has no conserved phenylalanine or tryptophan at its end. The chain uses TRBV29-1 and TRBJ2-1, with D possibly matching TRBD1 (5 bases). The V gene's germline CDR1 is SQVTM and CDR2 ANQGSEA. V was clipped by 8 bases and J by 5 bases, with 13 bases between them. The CDR3 covers 12 residues. The CDR3: CSFIGDDNEQFL. CDR3 in DNA: TGCAGCTTTATAGGGGATGACAATGAGCAGTTCTTA.

Of note for this clonotype: A junction boundary mismatches the germline segment, possibly from a read error. The J gene is TRBJ2-1, the V gene TRBV11-2; possibly TRBD2 for D (5 bases). CDR3 size: 13 residues. CDR1 and CDR2 from the germline V gene are SGHAT and FQNNGV. CDR3 DNA sequence: TGTCTCAACAGCTTAGAGGCGGCGGGCCTAAAGATCTTC. This gives the protein CLNSLEAAGLKIF.

With regard to this clonotype: The final CDR3 position lacks the conserved phenylalanine or tryptophan, pointing to a likely read error. DNA of the CDR3: TGTCCCATCACTAGGACTAGCAGTACAGATACGCAGTATTGT. Its translation is CPITRTSSTDTQYC. The gene calls are TRBV10-3 and TRBJ2-3; 8 bases map to TRBD2. This CDR3 region has 14 residues. The V gene's germline CDR1 is ENHRY and CDR2 SYGVKD.

In the case of this clonotype: One end of the junction does not line up with germline, which may come from a read error. The chain joins TRBV4-2 to TRBJ2-5; possibly TRBD2 for D (5 bases). This CDR3 region has 14 residues. Germline V gene lookup returns CDR1 LGHNA and CDR2 YNFKEQ. CDR3 coding DNA: TGTGCCAGCAGCCAGGGGAGTAGGCAAGAGACCAAGCACTTC. It yields the protein CASSQGSRQETKHF.